This T cell receptor beta chain derives from a study of T cells in Graves' hyperthyroidism and ophthalmopathy. The CDR3 loop spans 12 amino acids. The V gene end was trimmed by 9 bases and the J gene end by 4 bases; junction bases not matched to a gene: 5. Per the germline V gene, CDR1 is MNHEY and CDR2 is SVGAGI. Note on this clonotype: Antigen: not known.

It was RNA transcripts that yielded the amplified TCR beta CDR3 regions. First-round RT-PCR of the TCR CDR3 relied on the HTBI primer set. TCRdb ran MiXCR on the multiplex PCR reads and lists one entry per CDR3 protein. The table shows about 570,000 distinct CDR3 sequences, with around 46% occurring only once. Exclusions: uncontrolled infection, other autoimmune disease, pregnancy, lactation. Based on clinical symptoms, serum thyroxine and TRAb, thyroid ultrasound and orbital computed tomography, diagnoses were reached. General study results and limits: Expanded thyroid clonotypes (above 0.001) were mostly also found in blood.

The sequence was obtained from an adult woman with Graves' disease, either hyperthyroidism or ophthalmopathy (not recorded which). This chain joins TRBV6-5 and TRBJ1-1, with 7 bases fitting TRBD1. The sample consisted of peripheral blood or thyroid tissue (not recorded which). Here the CDR3 DNA reads TGTGCCAGTCAGGCAGGGGGCACTGAAGCTTTCTTT. Translating it yields CASQAGGTEAFF.